These 29 T cell receptor beta chains were all obtained from the same sample, sequenced in a study of CD8 T cells in Susac syndrome. Roughly 0.45 to 1 ug RNA was reverse transcribed with random hexamers. One entry per CDR3 protein results from TCRdb running MiXCR on the immunoSEQ multiplex PCR reads. Here the sample spans some 110,000 distinct CDR3 sequences, around 94% being singletons. Sequencing used CD4+ T cells from PBMCs. Source of these receptors: a human donor in good health.

This CDR3 reads CASRRTSPSYEQYF. The CDR3, as DNA: TGTGCCAGCAGGAGGACTAGCCCCTCCTACGAGCAGTACTTC. This chain joins TRBV6-5 and TRBJ2-7, with 8 bases lining up with TRBD2. Germline CDR1 reads MNHEY; CDR2 reads SVGAGI. Trimming at V came to 6 bases and at J to 0 bases, leaving 4 bases not matched to a gene. The CDR3 has 14 amino acids.

The rearrangement links TRBV12-3 or TRBV12-4 to TRBJ1-1; D gene unclear. The CDR3 is made up of 14 amino acids. The V gene lost 6 bases and the J gene lost 0 bases, with 11 bases spanning the gap. The CDR3 protein is CASSPISLNTEAFF. CDR3 DNA sequence: TGTGCCAGCAGCCCAATATCCCTGAACACTGAAGCTTTCTTT.

The genes are TRBV7-2 and TRBJ2-1; 7 bases fit TRBD2. With the DNA end fitting TRBJ2-7 better, the J assignment may be wrong. This CDR3 is 14 amino acids long. Germline V gene lookup returns CDR1 SGHTA and CDR2 FQGNSA. CDR3 residues: CASSSTGTKYEQYF. The CDR3, as DNA: TGTGCCAGCAGCTCGACCGGGACTAAGTACGAGCAGTACTTC.

The CDR3 nucleotides read TGCAGCGTCGCCGGGACAGTCAACACCGGGGAGCTGTTTTTT. It yields the protein CSVAGTVNTGELFF. The chain combines TRBV29-1 with TRBJ2-2; TRBD1 matches at 7 bases. Germline V CDR1 and CDR2: SQVTM, ANQGSEA. Losses at the gene ends were 6 bases for V and 2 bases for J; bases not matched to a gene: 6. The CDR3 runs to 14 residues.

The gene calls are TRBV12-3 or TRBV12-4 and TRBJ1-5, with TRBD1 as a possible D gene (5 bases). The CDR3 consists of 14 residues. V lost 6 bases to trimming and J lost 4 bases, with 13 bases between them. The CDR3: CASRSGQGNQPQHF. CDR3 DNA sequence: TGTGCCAGCAGATCAGGGCAGGGTAATCAGCCCCAGCATTTT.

The rearrangement links TRBV3-1 to TRBJ1-1; D call uncertain. The ends were cut back, 4 bases at V and 7 bases at J, with 16 bases in the middle. Germline V gives CDR1 LGHDT, CDR2 YNNKEL (reference sequence). This CDR3 spans 14 amino acids. The CDR3 sequence is CASSPSLQVSEAFF. CDR3 sequence (DNA): TGTGCCAGCAGCCCCTCGCTCCAGGTTAGTGAAGCTTTCTTT.

In the case of this clonotype: One end of the junction varies from germline; a read error may be responsible. V gene TRBV20-1 combines with J gene TRBJ2-6, with 8 bases aligning to TRBD1. CDR1 and CDR2 (germline): DFQATT, SNEGSKA (reference sequence). This CDR3 spans 17 amino acids. The DNA of the CDR3 is TGCAGTGCCAGAGACAGGGGAGGCTCTCTCGGGGCCAACGTCCTGACTTTC. It codes for CSARDRGGSLGANVLTF.

This chain links TRBV6-1 with TRBJ2-1; 9 bases are shared with TRBD2. The J segment lost 8 bases and the V segment lost 9 bases, leaving 11 bases of the junction unmatched. CDR3 length: 14 amino acids. The germline V gene encodes CDR1 MNHNS and CDR2 SASEGT. DNA of the CDR3: TGTGCCAGTATGAGCGGGAGGAGGAGTTATGAGCAGTTCTTC. Its protein is CASMSGRRSYEQFF.

V and J are TRBV5-1 and TRBJ2-4; D tentatively fits TRBD1 or TRBD2 (5 bases each). There are 14 residues in the CDR3. Germline V gene lookup returns CDR1 SGHRS and CDR2 YFSETQ. Trimming pared 3 bases from V and 6 bases from J, leaving 13 bases between. Here the CDR3 DNA reads TGCGCCAGCAGCTCGTCCAGGGACGGAAACATTCAGTACTTC. This codes for CASSSSRDGNIQYF.

V gene TRBV3-1 combines with J gene TRBJ1-2, with TRBD1 matching over 7 bases. Germline V gene sequence: CDR1 LGHDT, CDR2 YNNKEL (reference sequence). With V trimmed by 2 bases and J by 3 bases, 6 bases remained unmatched. The CDR3 sequence is 15 residues long. This chain's CDR3 is CASSQRTGSYYGYTF. The DNA of the CDR3 is TGTGCCAGCAGCCAACGGACAGGATCTTACTATGGCTACACCTTC.

The count of this clonotype is one. The genes are TRBV20-1 and TRBJ1-1, with a possible D match to TRBD1 (6 bases). The CDR3 runs to 13 residues. V was pared by 2 bases and J by 3 bases, with 10 bases between. Per germline, CDR1 DFQATT and CDR2 SNEGSKA (reference sequence). DNA of the CDR3: TGCAGTGCTAGACAGGAGGGGGACACTGAAGCTTTCTTT. Residues: CSARQEGDTEAFF.

The rearrangement joins TRBV5-6 to TRBJ1-1, with 9 positions matching TRBD1. CDR1 and CDR2 from the germline V gene are SGHDT and YYEEEE. V lost 3 bases, J lost 3 bases, and 3 bases stayed unmatched. The CDR3 sequence is 14 residues long. In DNA, the CDR3 is TGTGCCAGCAGCTACCGGGACAGGGACACTGAAGCTTTCTTT. It encodes CASSYRDRDTEAFF. Looking up the rest from reference TRBV5-6 and TRBJ1-1 gives the full variable domain: DAGVTQSPTHLIKTRGQQVTLRCSPKSGHDTVSWYQQALGQGPQFIFQYYEEEERQRGNFPDRFSGHQFPNYSSELNVNALLLGDSALYLCASSYRDRDTEAFFGQGTRLTVV.

The rearrangement uses TRBV7-8 and TRBJ2-3; a possible D gene is TRBD2 (6 bases). The ends were cut back, 2 bases at V and 6 bases at J, with 21 bases in the middle. CDR3 length: 17 residues. Germline V gives CDR1 SGHVS, CDR2 FQNEAQ. CDR3 nucleotides: TGTGCCAGCAGCTTAACCACGCTGGACTACCGGCCGGATACGCAGTATTTT. It encodes CASSLTTLDYRPDTQYF.

The chain links TRBV2 to TRBJ2-1; no definite D call. Trimming removed 7 bases from V and 4 bases from J, with 5 bases in between. This CDR3 contains 11 residues. Germline CDR1 and CDR2: SNHLY and FYNNEI. DNA of the CDR3: TGTGCCAGCAATGGGTACAATGAGCAGTTCTTC. Translating it yields CASNGYNEQFF.

This clonotype has a single count. This rearrangement joins TRBV12-3 or TRBV12-4 to TRBJ2-1; D ambiguous. This CDR3 has 14 amino acids. The ends were cut back, 3 bases at V and 6 bases at J, with 12 bases in the middle. The CDR3 nucleotides are TGTGCCAGCAGTTTCCAAGGGCCACCCAATGAGCAGTTCTTC. Protein product: CASSFQGPPNEQFF.

J is TRBJ2-2 and V is TRBV4-1, with D perhaps matching TRBD1 (6 bases). Deletions cut 3 bases from V and 1 base from J, with 9 bases between. The germline V gene has CDR1 MGHRA and CDR2 YSYEKL. The CDR3 contains 15 residues. CDR3 region: CASSQGHLNTGELFF. In DNA, the CDR3 is TGCGCCAGCAGCCAGGGACACTTGAACACCGGGGAGCTGTTTTTT.

CDR3 loop: CASSGRQETQYF. For the CDR3, the DNA is TGTGCCAGCAGCGGCCGCCAAGAGACCCAGTACTTC. J is TRBJ2-5 and V is TRBV2; D not resolved. Trimming shortened V by 6 bases and J by 1 base, and 6 bases separated the two germline ends. Per the germline V gene, CDR1 is SNHLY and CDR2 is FYNNEI. The CDR3 length is 12 residues.

This chain links TRBV4-1 with TRBJ2-7; 7 bases are a match to TRBD2. Germline assignment: CDR1 MGHRA and CDR2 YSYEKL. The CDR3 totals 14 residues. The V segment lost 8 bases and the J segment 4 bases; nucleotides outside the gene matches: 11. This CDR3 reads CASSPVRERYEQYF. For the CDR3, the DNA is TGCGCCAGCTCCCCAGTGCGGGAGCGTTACGAGCAGTACTTC.

The chain employs TRBV9 and TRBJ2-5; 10 bases agree with TRBD2. The CDR3 consists of 14 residues. V dropped 4 bases and J dropped 3; count of bases not matched to a gene: 3. Germline V lookup: CDR1 SGDLS, CDR2 YYNGEE. The chain's CDR3 is CASSPGLAEETQYF. In nucleotides, the CDR3 is TGTGCCAGCAGCCCCGGACTAGCGGAAGAGACCCAGTACTTC. The variable domain in full, completed from reference TRBV9 and TRBJ2-5, reads DSGVTQTPKHLITATGQRVTLRCSPRSGDLSVYWYQQSLDQGLQFLIQYYNGEERAKGNILERFSAQQFPDLHSELNLSSLELGDSALYFCASSPGLAEETQYFGPGTRLLVL.

As DNA, the CDR3 is TGTGCCATCAGTGCCGGGACAGGGGAAGTTGAAGCTTTCTTT. Protein sequence: CAISAGTGEVEAFF. The chain has TRBV10-3 and TRBJ1-1; TRBD1 aligns across 10 bases. The CDR3 runs to 14 residues. V shed 4 bases and J 7 bases; nucleotides not matched to a gene: 6. In germline, CDR1 is ENHRY, CDR2 SYGVKD.

This sequence joins TRBV5-1 and TRBJ2-2; D is perhaps TRBD1 or TRBD2 (5 bases each). CDR1 SGHRS and CDR2 YFSETQ come from the germline V gene. V was pared by 3 bases and J by 5 bases, with 8 bases between. This CDR3 region has 13 residues. DNA of the CDR3: TGCGCCAGCAGCTGGGGGTTTACCGGGGAGCTGTTTTTT. As protein: CASSWGFTGELFF.

This chain joins TRBV28 and TRBJ2-1, with 7 positions matching TRBD1. The ends lost 3 bases at V and 3 bases at J; junction bases unmatched: 2. Germline-derived CDR1 and CDR2 are MDHEN and SYDVKM. CDR3 size: 14 residues. CDR3 nucleotide sequence: TGTGCCAGCAGTTTGCCAGGGGGCTACAATGAGCAGTTCTTC. Amino acid sequence: CASSLPGGYNEQFF.

The CDR3 sequence is CAISDGESYGYTF. In nucleotides, the CDR3 is TGTGCCATCAGTGACGGGGAATCCTATGGCTACACCTTC. The chain combines TRBV10-3 with TRBJ1-2; unclear D gene. The CDR3 totals 13 residues. Per germline, CDR1 ENHRY and CDR2 SYGVKD. V was shortened by 3 bases and J by 4 bases, with 9 bases between the two germline ends.

The V and J genes are TRBV19 and TRBJ2-6; no reliable D call. The ends were cut back, 6 bases at V and 0 bases at J, with 9 bases in the middle. The CDR3 is 15 residues long. CDR1 is LNHDA, CDR2 SQIVND, per germline (reference sequence). CDR3 sequence (DNA): TGTGCCAGTAGGCCCAGAACCTCTGGGGCCAACGTCCTGACTTTC. Translated, it gives CASRPRTSGANVLTF. The variable domain in full, completed from reference TRBV19 and TRBJ2-6, reads DGGITQSPKYLFRKEGQNVTLSCEQNLNHDAMYWYRQDPGQGLRLIYYSQIVNDFQKGDIAEGYSVSREKKESFPLTVTSAQKNPTAFYLCASRPRTSGANVLTFGAGSRLTVL.

V gene TRBV2 combines with J gene TRBJ2-7; 7 nucleotides match TRBD2. With 5 bases clipped from V and 2 bases from J, the junction kept 6 bases outside the gene matches. The CDR3 has 14 amino acids. From germline, CDR1 is SNHLY and CDR2 FYNNEI. CDR3 nucleotide sequence: TGTGCCAGCAGTTTTACCGGGACTACCTACGAGCAGTACTTC. It is translated as CASSFTGTTYEQYF. The full variable domain, in which reference TRBV2 and TRBJ2-7 provide the parts outside the CDR3, is EPEVTQTPSHQVTQMGQEVILRCVPISNHLYFYWYRQILGQKVEFLVSFYNNEISEKSEIFDDQFSVERPDGSNFTLKIRSTKLEDSAMYFCASSFTGTTYEQYFGPGTRLTVT.

This rearrangement joins TRBV7-2 to TRBJ1-1; TRBD1 is a possible D gene (5 bases). Trimming took 4 bases from V and 5 from J, leaving 14 bases between them. The CDR3 is 14 amino acids. The V gene's germline CDR1 is SGHTA and CDR2 FQGNSA. The CDR3 protein is CASSSGTLRTEAFF. Written as DNA, the CDR3 is TGTGCCAGCAGCTCCGGGACCTTAAGAACTGAAGCTTTCTTT.

The V and J genes are TRBV20-1 and TRBJ1-1, with D hard to call. The germline gives CDR1 DFQATT, CDR2 SNEGSKA (reference sequence). Trimming shortened V by 1 base and J by 8 bases, and 8 bases separated the two germline ends. This CDR3 region has 11 residues. In DNA, the CDR3 is TGCAGTGCTAGAGGCGCCAACGAAGCTTTCTTT. This gives the protein CSARGANEAFF.

The J gene is TRBJ1-1, the V gene TRBV5-6; D is ambiguous. With 4 bases removed from V and 1 base from J, the gap between germline ends came to 8 bases. CDR1 and CDR2 (germline): SGHDT, YYEEEE. This CDR3 has 13 residues. In DNA form, the CDR3 reads TGTGCCAGCAGCCCGGGAGCGAACACTGAAGCTTTCTTT. Protein: CASSPGANTEAFF.

This chain uses TRBV20-1 with TRBJ1-1; TRBD1 matches 8 bases. The CDR3 loop spans 15 amino acids. CDR1 is DFQATT, CDR2 SNEGSKA, per germline (reference sequence). J gave up 12 bases and V 0 bases, and 15 bases lay outside the gene matches. CDR3 region: CSAREEVGTGGLSFF. CDR3 coding DNA: TGCAGTGCTAGAGAAGAGGTCGGGACAGGAGGGTTATCTTTCTTT.